This T cell receptor (beta chain) was obtained from a study of T cell responses to AZD1222 COVID-19 vaccine. Overall study results and limits: Only after the peak T cell response were repertoires sampled.

In germline, CDR1 is MNHEY, CDR2 SVGAGI. V gave up 10 bases and J gave up 0 bases, with 13 bases separating them. CDR3 length equals 14 residues. The repertoire was sequenced with immunoSEQ multiplex PCR; TCRdb's copy has only in-frame clones and lacks some. The table has about 120,000 clones, 70% to 90% seen once. A word on this clone: Its antigen is unidentified.

Sample: peripheral blood, taken 28 days after the second AZD1222 dose. The receptor was derived from an adult who received the AZD1222 COVID-19 vaccine. This chain links TRBV6-5 with TRBJ2-1; D is ambiguous. The CDR3 protein is CATLYLSSYNEQFF. CDR3 DNA: TGTGCCACCCTCTACCTGAGCTCCTACAATGAGCAGTTCTTC.